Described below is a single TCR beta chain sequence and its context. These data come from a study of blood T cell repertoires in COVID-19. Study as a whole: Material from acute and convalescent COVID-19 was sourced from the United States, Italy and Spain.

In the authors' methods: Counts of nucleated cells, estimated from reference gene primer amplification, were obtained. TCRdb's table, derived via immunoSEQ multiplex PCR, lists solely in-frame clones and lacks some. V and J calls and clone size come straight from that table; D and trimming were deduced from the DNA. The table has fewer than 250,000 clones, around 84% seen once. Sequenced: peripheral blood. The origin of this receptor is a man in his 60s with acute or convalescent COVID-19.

CDR3 sequence: CASSWARLAGAPGETQYF. CDR3 DNA: TGTGCCAGCAGCTGGGCGAGACTAGCGGGGGCGCCGGGAGAGACCCAGTACTTC. The V gene is TRBV5-8, the J gene TRBJ2-5; 12 bases align to TRBD2. Trimming cost V 3 bases and J 4 bases; bases outside gene matches: 13. CDR1 and CDR2 from the germline V gene are SGHTS and YDEGEE. The CDR3 spans 18 residues.